This T cell receptor (beta chain) was documented in a study of OX40 agonist ivuxolimab in advanced cancers. Whole-study context: Every 2 weeks, ivuxolimab was infused into the patients intravenously at between 0.01 and 10 mg/kg.

Germline loops: CDR1 MRHNA, CDR2 SNTAGT. V was shortened by 0 bases and J by 6 bases, with 12 bases between the two germline ends. This CDR3 is 15 amino acids long. Generated by immunoSEQ multiplex PCR, the TCRdb table keeps only in-frame clones and is missing some. The table shows 40,000 to 60,000 clones, with roughly three quarters occurring only once. The sequenced sample was CD4+ or CD8+ T cells sorted from blood, obtained in a trial of the OX40 agonist ivuxolimab. The V gene is TRBV6-4, the J gene TRBJ2-1; either TRBD1 or TRBD2 may fit D (6 bases each). The origin of this receptor is an adult with an advanced solid tumor such as melanoma, head and neck, liver or kidney cancer. For the CDR3, the DNA is TGTGCCAGCAGTGACTCGGGGGGCCCTGGCAATGAGCAGTTCTTC. Translated, it gives CASSDSGGPGNEQFF.